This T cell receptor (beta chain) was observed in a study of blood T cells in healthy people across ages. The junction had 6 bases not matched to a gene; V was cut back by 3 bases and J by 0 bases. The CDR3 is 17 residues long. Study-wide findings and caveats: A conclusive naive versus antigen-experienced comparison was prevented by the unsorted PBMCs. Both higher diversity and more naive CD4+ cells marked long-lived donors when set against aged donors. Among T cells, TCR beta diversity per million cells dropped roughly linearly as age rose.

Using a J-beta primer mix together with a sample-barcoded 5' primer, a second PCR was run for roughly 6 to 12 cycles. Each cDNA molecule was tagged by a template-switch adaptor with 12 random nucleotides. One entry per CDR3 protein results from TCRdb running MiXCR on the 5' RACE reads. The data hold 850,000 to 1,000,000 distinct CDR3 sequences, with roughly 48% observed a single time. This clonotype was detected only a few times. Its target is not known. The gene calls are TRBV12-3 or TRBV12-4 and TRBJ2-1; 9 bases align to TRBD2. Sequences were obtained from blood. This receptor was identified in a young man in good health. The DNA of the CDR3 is TGTGCCAGCAGTTTTATAGCGGGGGCCCTCTCCTACAATGAGCAGTTCTTC. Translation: CASSFIAGALSYNEQFF.